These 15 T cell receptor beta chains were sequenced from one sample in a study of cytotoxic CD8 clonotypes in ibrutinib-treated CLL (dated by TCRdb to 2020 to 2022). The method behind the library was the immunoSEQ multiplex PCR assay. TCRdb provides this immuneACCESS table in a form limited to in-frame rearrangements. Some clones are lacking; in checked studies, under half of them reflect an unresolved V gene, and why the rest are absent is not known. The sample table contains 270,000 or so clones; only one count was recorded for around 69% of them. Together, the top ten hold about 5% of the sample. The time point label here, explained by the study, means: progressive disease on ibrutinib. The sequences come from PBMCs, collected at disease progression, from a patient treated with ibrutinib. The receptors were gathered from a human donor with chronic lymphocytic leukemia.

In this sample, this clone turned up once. DNA for the CDR3: TGTGCCAGCAGCGTAGAACCTGGGGGAGAGACCCAGTACTTC. Residues: CASSVEPGGETQYF. V usage is TRBV9 and J usage is TRBJ2-5, with D perhaps matching TRBD1 or TRBD2 (5 bases each). With 0 bases removed from V and 4 bases from J, the gap between germline ends came to 10 bases. The length of the CDR3 is 14 residues. Per germline, CDR1 SGDLS and CDR2 YYNGEE.

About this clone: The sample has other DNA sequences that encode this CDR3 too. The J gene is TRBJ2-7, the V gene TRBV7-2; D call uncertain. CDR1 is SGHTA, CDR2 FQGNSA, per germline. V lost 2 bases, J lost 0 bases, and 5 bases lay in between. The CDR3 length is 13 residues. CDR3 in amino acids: CASSLSSSYEQYF. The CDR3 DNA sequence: TGTGCCAGCAGCTTATCGAGCTCCTACGAGCAGTACTTC.

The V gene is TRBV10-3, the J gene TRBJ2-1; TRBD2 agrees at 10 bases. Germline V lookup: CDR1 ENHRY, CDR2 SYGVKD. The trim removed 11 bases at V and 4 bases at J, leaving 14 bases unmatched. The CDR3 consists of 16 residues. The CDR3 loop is CASGGASGGAYNEQFF. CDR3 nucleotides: TGTGCCTCGGGAGGGGCTAGCGGGGGCGCGTACAATGAGCAGTTCTTC.

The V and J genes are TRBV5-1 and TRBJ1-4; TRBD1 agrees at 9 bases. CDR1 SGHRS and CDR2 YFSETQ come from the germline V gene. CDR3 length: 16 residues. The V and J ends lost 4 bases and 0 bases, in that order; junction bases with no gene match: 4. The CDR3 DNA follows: TGCGCCAGCAGCCGGGACAGGGTTGCAACTAATGAAAAACTGTTTTTT. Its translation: CASSRDRVATNEKLFF.

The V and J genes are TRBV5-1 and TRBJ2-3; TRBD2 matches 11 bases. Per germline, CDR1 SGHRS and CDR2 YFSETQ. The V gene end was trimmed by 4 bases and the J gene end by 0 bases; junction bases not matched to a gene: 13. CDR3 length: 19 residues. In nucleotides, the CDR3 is TGCGCCAGCAGCCCGAGCACTAGCGGGGGAATCCGTAGCACAGATACGCAGTATTTT. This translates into CASSPSTSGGIRSTDTQYF. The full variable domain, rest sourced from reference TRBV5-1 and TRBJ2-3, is KAGVTQTPRYLIKTRGQQVTLSCSPISGHRSVSWYQQTPGQGLQFLFEYFSETQRNKGNFPGRFSGRQFSNSRSEMNVSTLELGDSALYLCASSPSTSGGIRSTDTQYFGPGTRLTVL.

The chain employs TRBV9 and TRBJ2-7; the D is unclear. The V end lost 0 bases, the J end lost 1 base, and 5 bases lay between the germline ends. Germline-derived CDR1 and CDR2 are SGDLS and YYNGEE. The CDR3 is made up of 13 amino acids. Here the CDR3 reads CASSVEMSYEQYF. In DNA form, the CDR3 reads TGTGCCAGCAGCGTAGAGATGTCCTACGAGCAGTACTTC. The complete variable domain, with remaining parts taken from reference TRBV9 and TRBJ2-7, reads DSGVTQTPKHLITATGQRVTLRCSPRSGDLSVYWYQQSLDQGLQFLIQYYNGEERAKGNILERFSAQQFPDLHSELNLSSLELGDSALYFCASSVEMSYEQYFGPGTRLTVT.

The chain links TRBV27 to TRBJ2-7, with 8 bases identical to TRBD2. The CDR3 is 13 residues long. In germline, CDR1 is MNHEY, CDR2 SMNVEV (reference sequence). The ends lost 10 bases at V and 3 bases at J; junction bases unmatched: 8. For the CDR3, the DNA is TGTGCCACCAGCCCCGCGGGAGGCTACGAGCAGTACTTC. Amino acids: CATSPAGGYEQYF.

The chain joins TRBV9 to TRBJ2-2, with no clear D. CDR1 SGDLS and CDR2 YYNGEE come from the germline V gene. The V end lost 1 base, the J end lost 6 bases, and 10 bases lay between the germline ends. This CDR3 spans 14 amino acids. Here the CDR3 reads CASSVRLIPGELFF. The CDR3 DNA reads TGTGCCAGCAGCGTACGCCTCATTCCCGGGGAGCTGTTTTTT. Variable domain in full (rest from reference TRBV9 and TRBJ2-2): DSGVTQTPKHLITATGQRVTLRCSPRSGDLSVYWYQQSLDQGLQFLIQYYNGEERAKGNILERFSAQQFPDLHSELNLSSLELGDSALYFCASSVRLIPGELFFGEGSRLTVL.

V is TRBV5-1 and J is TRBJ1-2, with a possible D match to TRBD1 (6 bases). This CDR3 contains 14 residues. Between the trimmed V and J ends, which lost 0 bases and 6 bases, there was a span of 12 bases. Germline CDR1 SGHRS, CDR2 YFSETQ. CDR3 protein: CASSLADSGDGYTF. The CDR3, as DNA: TGCGCCAGCAGCTTGGCGGACAGCGGCGATGGCTACACCTTC.

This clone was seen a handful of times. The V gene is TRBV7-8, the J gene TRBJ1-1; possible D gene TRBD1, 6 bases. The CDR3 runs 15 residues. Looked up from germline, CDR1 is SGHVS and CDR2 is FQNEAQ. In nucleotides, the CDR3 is TGTGCTTCCAGCGGGGGCCAGGGGAGTTTCACTGAAGCTTTCTTT. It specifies CASSGGQGSFTEAFF.

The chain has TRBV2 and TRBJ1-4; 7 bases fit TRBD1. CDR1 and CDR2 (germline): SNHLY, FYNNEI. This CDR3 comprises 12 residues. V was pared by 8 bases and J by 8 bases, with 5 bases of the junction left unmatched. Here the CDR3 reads CASSEQGEKLFF. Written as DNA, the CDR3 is TGTGCCAGCTCGGAACAGGGGGAAAAACTGTTTTTT.

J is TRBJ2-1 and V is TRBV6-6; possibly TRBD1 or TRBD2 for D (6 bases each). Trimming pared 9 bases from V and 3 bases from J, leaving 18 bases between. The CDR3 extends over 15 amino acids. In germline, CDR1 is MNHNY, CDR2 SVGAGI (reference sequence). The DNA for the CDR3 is TGTGCCAGTCAGCGAGGCGGGACACTCTACAATGAGCAGTTCTTC. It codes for CASQRGGTLYNEQFF.

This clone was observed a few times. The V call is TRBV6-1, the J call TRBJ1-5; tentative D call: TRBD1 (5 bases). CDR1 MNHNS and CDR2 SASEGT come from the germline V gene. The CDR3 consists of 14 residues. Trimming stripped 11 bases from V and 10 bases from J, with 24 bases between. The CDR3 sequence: CAGSWQGISGPQHF. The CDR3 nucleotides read TGTGCCGGAAGTTGGCAGGGCATTTCAGGACCCCAGCATTTT.

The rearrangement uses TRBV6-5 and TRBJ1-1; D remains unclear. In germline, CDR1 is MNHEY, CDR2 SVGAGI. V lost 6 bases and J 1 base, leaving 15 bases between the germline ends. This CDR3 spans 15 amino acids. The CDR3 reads CASRASRAPNTEAFF. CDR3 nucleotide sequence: TGTGCCAGCAGGGCATCTAGGGCCCCGAACACTGAAGCTTTCTTT.

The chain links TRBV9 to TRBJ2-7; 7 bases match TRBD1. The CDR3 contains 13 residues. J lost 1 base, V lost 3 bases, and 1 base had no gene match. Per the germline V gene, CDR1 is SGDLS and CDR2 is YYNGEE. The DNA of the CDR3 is TGTGCCAGCAGCGCACAGGGGTCCTACGAGCAGTACTTC. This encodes CASSAQGSYEQYF.